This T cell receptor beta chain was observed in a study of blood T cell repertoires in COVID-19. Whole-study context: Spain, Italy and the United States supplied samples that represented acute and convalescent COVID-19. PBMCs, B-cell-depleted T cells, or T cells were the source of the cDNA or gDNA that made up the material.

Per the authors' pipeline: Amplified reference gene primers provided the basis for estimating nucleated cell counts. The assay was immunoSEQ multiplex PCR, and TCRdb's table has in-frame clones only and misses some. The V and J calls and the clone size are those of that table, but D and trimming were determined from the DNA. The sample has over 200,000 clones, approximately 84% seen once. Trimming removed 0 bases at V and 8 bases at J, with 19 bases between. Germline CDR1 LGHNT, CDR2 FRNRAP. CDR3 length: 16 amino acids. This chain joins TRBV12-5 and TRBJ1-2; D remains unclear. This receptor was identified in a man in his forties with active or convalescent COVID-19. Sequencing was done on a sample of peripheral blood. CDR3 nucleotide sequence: TGTGCTAGTGGTTTGGTCCTAGCAGGTCTGTTAGGGGGCTACACCTTC. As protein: CASGLVLAGLLGGYTF. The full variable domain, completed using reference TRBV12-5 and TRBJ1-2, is DARVTQTPRHKVTEMGQEVTMRCQPILGHNTVFWYRQTMMQGLELLAYFRNRAPLDDSGMPKDRFSAEMPDATLATLKIQPSEPRDSAVYFCASGLVLAGLLGGYTFGSGTRLTVV.